This T cell receptor beta chain was found in a study of T cell changes during pregnancy in multiple sclerosis. After removal of 8 bases from V and 0 bases from J, the junction contained 12 bases not matched to a gene. Germline V CDR1 and CDR2: SQVTM, ANQGSEA. The CDR3 is made up of 15 amino acids. Sequenced by immunoSEQ multiplex PCR; TCRdb stores in-frame clones only, minus some. The sample yields more than 40,000 clones, 85% to 95% seen once. The J gene is TRBJ1-1, the V gene TRBV29-1, with 7 bases matching TRBD1. The source is a female donor with multiple sclerosis, enrolled in a pregnancy study. This sample comprised CD4+ T cells from peripheral blood mononuclear cells, obtained in the third trimester of pregnancy. The CDR3 loop reads CSTRAGTVMNTEAFF. The CDR3 DNA is TGCAGCACAAGAGCCGGGACAGTCATGAACACTGAAGCTTTCTTT.